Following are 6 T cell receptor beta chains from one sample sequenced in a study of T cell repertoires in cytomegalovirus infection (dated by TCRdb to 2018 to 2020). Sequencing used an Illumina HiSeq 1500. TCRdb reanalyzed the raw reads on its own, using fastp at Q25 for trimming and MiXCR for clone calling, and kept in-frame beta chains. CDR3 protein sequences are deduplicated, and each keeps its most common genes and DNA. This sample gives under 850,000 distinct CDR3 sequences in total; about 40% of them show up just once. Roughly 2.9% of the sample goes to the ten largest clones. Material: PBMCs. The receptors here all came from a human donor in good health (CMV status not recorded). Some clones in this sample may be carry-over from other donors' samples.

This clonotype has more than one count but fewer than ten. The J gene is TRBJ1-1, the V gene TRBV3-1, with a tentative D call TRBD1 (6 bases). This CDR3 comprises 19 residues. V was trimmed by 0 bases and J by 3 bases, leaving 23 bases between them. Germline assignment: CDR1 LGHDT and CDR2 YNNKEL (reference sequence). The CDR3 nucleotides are TGTGCCAGCAGCCAAGAGCTGCCCCTGGGAACAGGGCGCTACACTGAAGCTTTCTTT. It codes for CASSQELPLGTGRYTEAFF.

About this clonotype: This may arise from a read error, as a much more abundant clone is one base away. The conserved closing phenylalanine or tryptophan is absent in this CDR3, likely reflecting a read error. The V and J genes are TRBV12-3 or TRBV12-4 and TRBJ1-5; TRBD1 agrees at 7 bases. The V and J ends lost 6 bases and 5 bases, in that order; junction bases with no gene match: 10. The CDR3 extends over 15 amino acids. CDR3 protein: CASSRYRDSYQPQHC. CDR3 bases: TGTGCCAGCAGCCGCTACCGGGACAGCTATCAGCCCCAGCATTGT.

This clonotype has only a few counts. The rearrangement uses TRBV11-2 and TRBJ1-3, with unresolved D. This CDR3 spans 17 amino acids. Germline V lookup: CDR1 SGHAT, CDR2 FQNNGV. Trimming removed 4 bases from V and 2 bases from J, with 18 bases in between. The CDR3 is CASSSDGWGSAGNTIYF. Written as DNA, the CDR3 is TGTGCCAGCAGCTCCGACGGGTGGGGATCTGCTGGAAACACCATATATTTT.

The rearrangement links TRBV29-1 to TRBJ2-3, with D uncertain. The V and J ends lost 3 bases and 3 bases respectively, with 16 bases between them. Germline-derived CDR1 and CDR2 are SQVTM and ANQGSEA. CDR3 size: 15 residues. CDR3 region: CSVDLEPVLTDTQYF. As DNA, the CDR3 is TGCAGCGTTGACTTGGAGCCCGTTTTGACAGATACGCAGTATTTT.

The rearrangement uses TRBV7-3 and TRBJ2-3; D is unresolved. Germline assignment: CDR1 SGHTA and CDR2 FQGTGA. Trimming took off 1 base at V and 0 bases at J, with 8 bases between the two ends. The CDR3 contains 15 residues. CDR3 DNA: TGTGCCAGCAGCTTAATGGCTACTAGCACAGATACGCAGTATTTT. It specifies CASSLMATSTDTQYF.

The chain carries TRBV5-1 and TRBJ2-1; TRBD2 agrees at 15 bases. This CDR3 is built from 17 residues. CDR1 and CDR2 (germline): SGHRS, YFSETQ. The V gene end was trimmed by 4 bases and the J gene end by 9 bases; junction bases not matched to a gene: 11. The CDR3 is CASSAGLAGGHAIEQFF. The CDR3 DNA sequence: TGCGCCAGCAGCGCGGGACTAGCGGGGGGCCATGCAATTGAGCAGTTCTTC. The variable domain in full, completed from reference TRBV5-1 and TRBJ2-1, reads KAGVTQTPRYLIKTRGQQVTLSCSPISGHRSVSWYQQTPGQGLQFLFEYFSETQRNKGNFPGRFSGRQFSNSRSEMNVSTLELGDSALYLCASSAGLAGGHAIEQFFGPGTRLTVL.